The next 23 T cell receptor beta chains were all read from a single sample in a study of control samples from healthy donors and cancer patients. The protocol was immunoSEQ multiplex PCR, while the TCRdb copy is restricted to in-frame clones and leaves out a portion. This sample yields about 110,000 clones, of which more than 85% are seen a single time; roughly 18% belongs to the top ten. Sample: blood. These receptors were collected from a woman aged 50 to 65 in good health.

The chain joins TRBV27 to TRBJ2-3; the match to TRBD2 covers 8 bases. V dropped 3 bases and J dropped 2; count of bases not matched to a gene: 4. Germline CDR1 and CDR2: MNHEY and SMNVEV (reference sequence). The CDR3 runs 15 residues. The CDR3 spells CASSLTGGDTDTQYF. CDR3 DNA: TGTGCCAGCAGTTTGACGGGAGGGGACACAGATACGCAGTATTTT.

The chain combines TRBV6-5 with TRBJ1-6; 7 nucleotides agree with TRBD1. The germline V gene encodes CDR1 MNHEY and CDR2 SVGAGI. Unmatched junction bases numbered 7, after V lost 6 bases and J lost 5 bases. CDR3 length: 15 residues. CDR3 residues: CASSYVGQNNSPLHF. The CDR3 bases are TGTGCCAGCAGCTACGTGGGACAGAATAATTCACCCCTCCACTTT.

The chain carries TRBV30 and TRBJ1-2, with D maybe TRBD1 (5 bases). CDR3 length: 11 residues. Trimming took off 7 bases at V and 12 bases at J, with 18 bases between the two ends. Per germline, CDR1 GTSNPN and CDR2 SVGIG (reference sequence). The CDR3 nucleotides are TGTGCCTTGGGGGAGTGGGGGACCCACACCTTC. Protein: CALGEWGTHTF.

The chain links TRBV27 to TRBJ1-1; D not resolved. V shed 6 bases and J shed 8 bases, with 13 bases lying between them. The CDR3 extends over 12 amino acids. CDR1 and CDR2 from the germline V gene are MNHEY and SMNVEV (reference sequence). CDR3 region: CASSRLSGEAFF. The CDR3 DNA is TGTGCCAGCAGCCGGTTGTCCGGGGAAGCTTTCTTT.

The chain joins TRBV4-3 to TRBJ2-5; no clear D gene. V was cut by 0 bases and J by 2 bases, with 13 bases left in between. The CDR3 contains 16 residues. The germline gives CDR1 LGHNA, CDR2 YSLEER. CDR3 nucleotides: TGCGCCAGCAGCCAAGAGACGCGAACGGATCAAGAGACCCAGTACTTC. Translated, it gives CASSQETRTDQETQYF.

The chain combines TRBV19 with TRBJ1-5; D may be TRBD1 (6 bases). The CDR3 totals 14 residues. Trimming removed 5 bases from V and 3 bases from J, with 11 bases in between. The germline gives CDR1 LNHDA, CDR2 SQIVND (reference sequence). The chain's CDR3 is CASSARDNNQPQHF. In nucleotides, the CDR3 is TGTGCCAGTAGTGCCCGGGACAACAATCAGCCCCAGCATTTT. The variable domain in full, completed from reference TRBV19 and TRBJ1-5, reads DGGITQSPKYLFRKEGQNVTLSCEQNLNHDAMYWYRQDPGQGLRLIYYSQIVNDFQKGDIAEGYSVSREKKESFPLTVTSAQKNPTAFYLCASSARDNNQPQHFGDGTRLSIL.

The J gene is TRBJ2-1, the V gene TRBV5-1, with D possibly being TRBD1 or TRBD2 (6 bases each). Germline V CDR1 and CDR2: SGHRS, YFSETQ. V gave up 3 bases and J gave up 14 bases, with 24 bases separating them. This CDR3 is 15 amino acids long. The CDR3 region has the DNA TGCGCCAGCAGCTCCGGGGCAGGACAGCTCAGGGAGGAGTTCTTC. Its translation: CASSSGAGQLREEFF.

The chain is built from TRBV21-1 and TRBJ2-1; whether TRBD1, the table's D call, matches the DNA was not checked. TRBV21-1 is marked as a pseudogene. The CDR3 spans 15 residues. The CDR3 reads CASSKDRVPYNEQFF. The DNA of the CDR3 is TGTGCCAGCAGCAAAGACAGGGTTCCCTACAATGAGCAGTTCTTC.

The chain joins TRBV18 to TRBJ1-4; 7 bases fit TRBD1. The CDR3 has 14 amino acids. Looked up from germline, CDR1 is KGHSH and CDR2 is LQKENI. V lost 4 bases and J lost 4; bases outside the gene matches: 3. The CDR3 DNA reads TGTGCCAGCTCACGGGACAGAGTTAATGAAAAACTGTTTTTT. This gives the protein CASSRDRVNEKLFF.

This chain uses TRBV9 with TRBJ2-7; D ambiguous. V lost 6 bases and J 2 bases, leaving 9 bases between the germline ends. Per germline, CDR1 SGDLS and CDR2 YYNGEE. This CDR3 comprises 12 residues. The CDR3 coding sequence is TGTGCCAGCACCCTCCGGGCCTACGAGCAGTACGTC. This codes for CASTLRAYEQYV.

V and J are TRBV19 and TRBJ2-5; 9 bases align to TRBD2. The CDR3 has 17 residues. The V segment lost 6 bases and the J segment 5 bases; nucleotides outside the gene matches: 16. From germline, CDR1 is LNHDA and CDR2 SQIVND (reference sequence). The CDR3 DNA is TGTGCCAGTAGCAATCCCCCCTTGGCGGGAGGGTCCGAGACCCAGTACTTC. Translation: CASSNPPLAGGSETQYF.

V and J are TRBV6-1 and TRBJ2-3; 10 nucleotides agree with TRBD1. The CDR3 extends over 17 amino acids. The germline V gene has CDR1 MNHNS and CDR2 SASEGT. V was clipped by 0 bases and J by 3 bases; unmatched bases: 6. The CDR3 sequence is CASSEARTGGRTDTQYF. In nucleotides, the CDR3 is TGTGCCAGCAGTGAAGCTAGGACAGGGGGTAGGACAGATACGCAGTATTTT.

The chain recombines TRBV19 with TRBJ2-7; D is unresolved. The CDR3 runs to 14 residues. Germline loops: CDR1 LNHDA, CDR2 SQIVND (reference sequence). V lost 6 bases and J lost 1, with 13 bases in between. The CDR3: CASSRSQKSYEQYF. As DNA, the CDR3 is TGTGCCAGTAGCCGAAGTCAGAAGTCCTACGAGCAGTACTTC.

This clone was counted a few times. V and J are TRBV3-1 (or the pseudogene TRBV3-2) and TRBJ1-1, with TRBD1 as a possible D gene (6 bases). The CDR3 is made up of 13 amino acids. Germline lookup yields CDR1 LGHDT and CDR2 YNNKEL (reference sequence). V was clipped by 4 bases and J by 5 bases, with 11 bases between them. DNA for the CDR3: TGTGCCAGCAGCCTAAGGGGGAAGACTGAAGCTTTCTTT. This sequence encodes CASSLRGKTEAFF.

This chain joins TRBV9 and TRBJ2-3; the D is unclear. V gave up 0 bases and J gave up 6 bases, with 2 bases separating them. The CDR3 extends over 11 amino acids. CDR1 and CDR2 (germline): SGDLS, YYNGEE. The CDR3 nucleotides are TGTGCCAGCAGCGTAGGCGATACGCAGTATTTT. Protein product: CASSVGDTQYF.

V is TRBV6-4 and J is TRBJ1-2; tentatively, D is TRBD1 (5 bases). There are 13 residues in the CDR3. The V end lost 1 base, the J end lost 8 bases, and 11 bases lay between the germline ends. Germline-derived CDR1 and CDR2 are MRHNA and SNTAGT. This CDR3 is CASSDYQGRGYTF. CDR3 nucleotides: TGTGCCAGCAGTGACTATCAGGGAAGAGGCTACACCTTC.

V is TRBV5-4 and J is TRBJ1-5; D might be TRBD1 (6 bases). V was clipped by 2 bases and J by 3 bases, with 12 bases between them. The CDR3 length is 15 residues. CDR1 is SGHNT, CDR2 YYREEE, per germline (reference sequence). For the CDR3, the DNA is TGTGCCAGCAGCTTACAGGGTATCCCCAATCAGCCCCAGCATTTT. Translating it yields CASSLQGIPNQPQHF.

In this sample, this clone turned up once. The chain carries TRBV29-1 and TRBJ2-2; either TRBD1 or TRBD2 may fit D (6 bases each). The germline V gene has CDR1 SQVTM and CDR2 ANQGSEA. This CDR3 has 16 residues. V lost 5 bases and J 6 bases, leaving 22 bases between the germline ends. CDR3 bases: TGCAGCGTTTCAGGCCTCAAGGGGGGTCTGTCCGGGGAGCTGTTTTTT. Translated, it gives CSVSGLKGGLSGELFF.

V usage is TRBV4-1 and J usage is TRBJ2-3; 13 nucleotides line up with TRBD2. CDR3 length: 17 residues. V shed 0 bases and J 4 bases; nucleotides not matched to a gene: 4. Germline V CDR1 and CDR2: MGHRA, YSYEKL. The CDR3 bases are TGCGCCAGCAGCCAAGATGGACTAGCGGGAGTGGCAGATACGCAGTATTTT. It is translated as CASSQDGLAGVADTQYF.

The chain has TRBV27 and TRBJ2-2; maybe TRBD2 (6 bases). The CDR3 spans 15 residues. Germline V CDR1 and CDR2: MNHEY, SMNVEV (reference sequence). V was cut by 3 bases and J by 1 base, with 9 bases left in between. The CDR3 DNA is TGTGCCAGCAGTTTTTCGCGGGAGAACACCGGGGAGCTGTTTTTT. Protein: CASSFSRENTGELFF.

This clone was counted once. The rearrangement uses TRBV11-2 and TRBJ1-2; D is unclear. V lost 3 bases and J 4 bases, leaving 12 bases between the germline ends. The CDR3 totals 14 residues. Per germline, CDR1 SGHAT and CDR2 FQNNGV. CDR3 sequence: CASSFNSGSYGYTF. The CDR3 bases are TGTGCCAGCAGCTTTAACAGCGGAAGCTATGGCTACACCTTC.

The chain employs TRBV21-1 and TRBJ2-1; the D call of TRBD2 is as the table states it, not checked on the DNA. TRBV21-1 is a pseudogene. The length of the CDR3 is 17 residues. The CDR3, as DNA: TGTGCCAGCAGTAACGACGAGACTAGCGGGAGTCAAGGTGAGCAGTTCTTC. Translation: CASSNDETSGSQGEQFF.

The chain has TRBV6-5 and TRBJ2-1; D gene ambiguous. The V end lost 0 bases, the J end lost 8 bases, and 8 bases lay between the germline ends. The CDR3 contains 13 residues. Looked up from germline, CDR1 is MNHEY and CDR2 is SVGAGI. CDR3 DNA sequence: TGTGCCAGCAGTTACTCCCTCGGATATGAGCAGTTCTTC. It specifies CASSYSLGYEQFF.